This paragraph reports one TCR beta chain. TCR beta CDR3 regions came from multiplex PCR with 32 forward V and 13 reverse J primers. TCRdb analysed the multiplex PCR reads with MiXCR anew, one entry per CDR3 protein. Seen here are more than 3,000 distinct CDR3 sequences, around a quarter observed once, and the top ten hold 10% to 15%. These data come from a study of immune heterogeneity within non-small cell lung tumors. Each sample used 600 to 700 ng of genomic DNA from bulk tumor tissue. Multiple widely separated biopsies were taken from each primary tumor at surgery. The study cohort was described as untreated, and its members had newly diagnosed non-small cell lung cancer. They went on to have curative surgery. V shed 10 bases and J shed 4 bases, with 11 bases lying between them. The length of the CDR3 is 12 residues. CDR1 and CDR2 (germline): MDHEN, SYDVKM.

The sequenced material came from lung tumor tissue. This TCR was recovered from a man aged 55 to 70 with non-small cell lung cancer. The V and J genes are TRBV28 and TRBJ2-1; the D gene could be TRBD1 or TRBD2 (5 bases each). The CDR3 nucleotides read TGTGCCACCCGGGGCAGTTACAATGAGCAGTTCTTC. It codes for CATRGSYNEQFF.